Shown below are 15 T cell receptor beta chains from a single sample sequenced in a study of naive and memory T cell subsets. General study points: A few larger clonotypes appeared in naive repertoires, especially CD8, possibly memory cells re-expressing CD45RA.

For these TCRs, the target antigens are not known. Both TRBC1 and TRBC2 were covered by a beta constant-region primer of two equimolar oligonucleotides. Ligated cDNA was amplified by four rounds of PCR with nested alpha and beta constant-region primers and SP2. TCRdb used MiXCR to reprocess the UMI-ligation and nested PCR reads, holding one entry per CDR3 protein. The top ten clones hold approximately 0.14% of a sample with roughly 100,000 distinct CDR3 sequences, around 11% of them seen once. The sequenced sample was naive CD4+ T cells from blood. The receptors stem from a human donor in good health.

This clonotype has a handful of counts. This chain connects TRBV4-3 to TRBJ2-5; TRBD2 matches at 7 bases. The CDR3 sequence is 15 residues long. Germline V gene data show CDR1 as LGHNA and CDR2 as YSLEER. The J segment lost 1 base and the V segment lost 4 bases, leaving 6 bases of the junction unmatched. CDR3 in DNA: TGCGCCAGCAGCCCCAGGGCGGGGGTCCAAGAGACCCAGTACTTC. This encodes CASSPRAGVQETQYF.

This chain uses TRBV30 with TRBJ2-7; D gene uncertain. The CDR3 has 14 amino acids. V shed 0 bases and J shed 2 bases, with 11 bases lying between them. Germline lookup yields CDR1 GTSNPN and CDR2 SVGIG (reference sequence). This CDR3 is CAWSVHGLTYEQYF. The DNA for the CDR3 is TGTGCCTGGAGTGTACATGGCCTAACCTACGAGCAGTACTTC.

This clonotype was seen a few times. The rearrangement links TRBV12-3 or TRBV12-4 to TRBJ1-1, with 7 nucleotides matching TRBD1. There are 16 residues in the CDR3. V trimming: 6 bases; J trimming: 0 bases; junction bases outside the gene matches: 10. The CDR3 region has the DNA TGTGCCAGCAGCAGTCGGGGACAGCTTTTGAACACTGAAGCTTTCTTT. It encodes CASSSRGQLLNTEAFF.

This clonotype was counted only a few times. The chain links TRBV29-1 to TRBJ1-1; D is possibly TRBD1 (5 bases). V dropped 6 bases and J dropped 4 bases, with 12 bases sitting between them. The germline V gene has CDR1 SQVTM and CDR2 ANQGSEA. The CDR3 spans 12 residues. DNA of the CDR3: TGCAGCGTCGCAGGGTGGGTCACTGAAGCTTTCTTT. Translating it yields CSVAGWVTEAFF.

A few counts support this clonotype. The rearrangement links TRBV28 to TRBJ2-7; possibly TRBD1 for D (5 bases). The V gene lost 6 bases and the J gene lost 3 bases, with 6 bases spanning the gap. Germline-derived CDR1 and CDR2 are MDHEN and SYDVKM. The CDR3 totals 11 residues. For the CDR3, the DNA is TGTGCCAGCAGACAGGTCTACGAGCAGTACTTC. This sequence encodes CASRQVYEQYF.

This clonotype appeared many times. The chain uses TRBV11-2 and TRBJ2-5, with D perhaps TRBD2 (5 bases). CDR1 and CDR2 (germline): SGHAT, FQNNGV. Trimming took 1 base from V and 4 from J, leaving 10 bases between them. The CDR3 totals 14 residues. DNA of the CDR3: TGTGCCAGCAGCTTAGGTCTAGCCTCAGAGACCCAGTACTTC. This translates into CASSLGLASETQYF. The variable domain in full, with the rest retrieved from reference TRBV11-2 and TRBJ2-5, is EAGVAQSPRYKIIEKRQSVAFWCNPISGHATLYWYQQILGQGPKLLIQFQNNGVVDDSQLPKDRFSAERLKGVDSTLKIQPAKLEDSAVYLCASSLGLASETQYFGPGTRLLVL.

This chain joins TRBV12-5 and TRBJ2-2; D is uncertain. This CDR3 contains 14 residues. Germline V gives CDR1 LGHNT, CDR2 FRNRAP. Deletions cut 2 bases from V and 8 bases from J, with 12 bases between. CDR3 sequence: CASGLRPTVGELFF. The DNA for the CDR3 is TGTGCTAGTGGTTTGAGGCCTACCGTGGGGGAGCTGTTTTTT.

This clonotype was seen more than once but under ten times. This rearrangement joins TRBV20-1 to TRBJ1-5; 10 bases match TRBD1. CDR1 is DFQATT, CDR2 SNEGSKA, per germline (reference sequence). V was pared by 4 bases and J by 7 bases, with 16 bases of the junction left unmatched. The CDR3 totals 17 residues. The CDR3 nucleotides read TGCAGTGCTACCGCTTTCTTGGGACAGGGGTTTACCCAGCCCCAGCATTTT. Its translation: CSATAFLGQGFTQPQHF.

This clonotype has a handful of counts. The genes are TRBV4-1 and TRBJ2-6; 8 bases fit TRBD1. The CDR3 loop spans 18 amino acids. The trim removed 1 base at V and 0 bases at J, leaving 5 bases unmatched. Looked up from germline, CDR1 is MGHRA and CDR2 is YSYEKL. CDR3 nucleotides: TGCGCCAGCAGCCAAGCGACCAGGGGGCCCTCTGGGGCCAACGTCCTGACTTTC. It specifies CASSQATRGPSGANVLTF.

This clonotype was recorded a few times. The rearrangement links TRBV20-1 to TRBJ1-1, with D perhaps TRBD1 (5 bases). The CDR3 covers 13 residues. V was cut by 6 bases and J by 1 base, with 12 bases left in between. The germline V gene encodes CDR1 DFQATT and CDR2 SNEGSKA (reference sequence). CDR3 protein: CSAPTAQNTEAFF. The CDR3 DNA reads as TGCAGTGCCCCGACAGCCCAGAACACTGAAGCTTTCTTT.

This clonotype was seen many times. J is TRBJ2-3 and V is TRBV6-5; D is unclear. CDR1 and CDR2 (germline): MNHEY, SVGAGI. The ends were cut back, 6 bases at V and 4 bases at J, with 14 bases in the middle. CDR3 size: 14 residues. The CDR3: CASSLEGLADTQYF. The CDR3 DNA reads as TGTGCCAGCAGCCTCGAAGGGCTGGCAGATACGCAGTATTTT.

This clonotype was observed many times. The J gene is TRBJ2-5, the V gene TRBV19; TRBD1 matches 10 bases. This CDR3 contains 14 residues. V shed 5 bases, J shed 3 bases, and the junction held 3 bases outside the gene matches. Per the germline V gene, CDR1 is LNHDA and CDR2 is SQIVND (reference sequence). The CDR3 nucleotides read TGTGCCAGTAGTGCGACAGGGGGCAAAGAGACCCAGTACTTC. Translated: CASSATGGKETQYF.

J is TRBJ1-1 and V is TRBV7-9; TRBD1 matches at 8 bases. Germline CDR1 reads SEHNR; CDR2 reads FQNEAQ (reference sequence). J was trimmed by 3 bases and V by 6 bases; bases with no gene match: 6. This CDR3 spans 14 amino acids. This chain's CDR3 is CASRKQGADTEAFF. The CDR3 DNA reads as TGTGCCAGCAGAAAGCAGGGGGCCGACACTGAAGCTTTCTTT.

This chain joins TRBV29-1 and TRBJ1-1; D gene ambiguous. Germline CDR1 and CDR2: SQVTM and ANQGSEA. Deletions cut 4 bases from V and 1 base from J, with 19 bases between. CDR3 length: 16 residues. CDR3 in amino acids: CSVVVPPTLKNTEAFF. The DNA of the CDR3 is TGCAGCGTTGTGGTCCCCCCGACACTAAAGAACACTGAAGCTTTCTTT. The full variable domain, with the rest looked up from reference TRBV29-1 and TRBJ1-1, is SAVISQKPSRDICQRGTSLTIQCQVDSQVTMMFWYRQQPGQSLTLIATANQGSEATYESGFVIDKFPISRPNLTFSTLTVSNMSPEDSSIYLCSVVVPPTLKNTEAFFGQGTRLTVV.

This clonotype was detected many times. The rearrangement links TRBV20-1 to TRBJ1-5, with D maybe TRBD1 (6 bases). The CDR3 runs 14 residues. With 1 base removed from V and 3 bases from J, the gap between germline ends came to 10 bases. Germline V lookup: CDR1 DFQATT, CDR2 SNEGSKA (reference sequence). CDR3 nucleotides: TGCAGTGCTAGAGTGGACAGTTCCAATCAGCCCCAGCATTTT. Amino acids: CSARVDSSNQPQHF.